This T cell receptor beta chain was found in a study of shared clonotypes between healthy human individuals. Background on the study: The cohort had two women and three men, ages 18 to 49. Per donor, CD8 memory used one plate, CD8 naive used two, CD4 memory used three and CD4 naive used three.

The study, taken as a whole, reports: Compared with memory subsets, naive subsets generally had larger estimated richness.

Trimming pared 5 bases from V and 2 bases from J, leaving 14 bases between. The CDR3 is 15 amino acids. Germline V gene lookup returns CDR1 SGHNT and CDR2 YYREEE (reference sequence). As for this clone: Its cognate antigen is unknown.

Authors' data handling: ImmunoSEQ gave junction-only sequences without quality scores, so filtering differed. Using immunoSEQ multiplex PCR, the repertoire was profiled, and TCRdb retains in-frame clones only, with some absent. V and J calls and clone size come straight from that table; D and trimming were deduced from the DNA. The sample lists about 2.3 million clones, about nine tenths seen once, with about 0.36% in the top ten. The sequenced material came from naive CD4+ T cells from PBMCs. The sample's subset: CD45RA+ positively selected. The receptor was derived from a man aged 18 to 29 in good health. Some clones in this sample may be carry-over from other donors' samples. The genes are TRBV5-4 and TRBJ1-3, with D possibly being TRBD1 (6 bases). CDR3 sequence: CASSPTGIAGNTIYF. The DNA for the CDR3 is TGTGCCAGCAGTCCTACAGGGATCGCTGGAAACACCATATATTTT.